Below, 5 T cell receptor beta chains from the same sample are listed, as sequenced in a study of early T cells in non-severe SARS-CoV-2 infection. TCRdb re-derived calls from the 5' RACE reads in MiXCR, one entry per CDR3 protein. The top ten clones hold under 6.5% of a sample with approximately 100,000 distinct CDR3 sequences, around 13% of them seen once. Sample: whole blood. These receptors came from an adult who was a healthcare worker with PCR-confirmed SARS-CoV-2 infection or an uninfected control (not recorded which).

A few counts support this clonotype. The chain employs TRBV7-9 and TRBJ2-2; no definite D call. The V gene's germline CDR1 is SEHNR and CDR2 FQNEAQ (reference sequence). V lost 5 bases and J 0 bases, leaving 10 bases between the germline ends. The CDR3 is 15 residues long. Here the CDR3 DNA reads TGTGCCAGCAGCGGCATATTCACGAACACCGGGGAGCTGTTTTTT. As protein: CASSGIFTNTGELFF.

This clonotype was counted between two and nine times. One end of the junction is discordant with germline, which a read error may explain. The CDR3 reads CASSLNGGATGELFF. CDR3 coding DNA: TGTGCTAGCAGCTTAAACGGGGGGGCCACCGGGGAGCTGTTTTTT. V gene TRBV7-7 combines with J gene TRBJ2-2, with TRBD2 matching over 8 bases. Germline CDR1 SSHAT, CDR2 FNYEAQ (reference sequence). The CDR3 spans 15 residues.

The rearrangement links TRBV30 to TRBJ1-1, with no clear D. This CDR3 has 11 amino acids. With 7 bases removed from V and 4 bases from J, the gap between germline ends came to 10 bases. Germline V gene data show CDR1 as GTSNPN and CDR2 as SVGIG (reference sequence). The CDR3 sequence is CASGLPTEAFF. The CDR3 bases are TGTGCCTCCGGCCTCCCCACTGAAGCTTTCTTT.

This chain connects TRBV20-1 to TRBJ1-1, with a weak D call TRBD1 (5 bases). The CDR3 contains 14 residues. CDR1 is DFQATT and CDR2 is SNEGSKA in the germline V gene (reference sequence). V lost 0 bases and J lost 5, with 13 bases in between. The CDR3 nucleotides are TGCAGTGCTAGAGATGTTGGGGACTGGACTGAAGCTTTCTTT. This codes for CSARDVGDWTEAFF.

Written as DNA, the CDR3 is TGTGCCAGCAGGCTGGTAGACTCTGGAAACACCATATATTTT. Translated: CASRLVDSGNTIYF. V gene TRBV12-3 or TRBV12-4 combines with J gene TRBJ1-3; D ambiguous. The V gene lost 6 bases and the J gene lost 0 bases, with 9 bases spanning the gap. The CDR3 sequence is 14 residues long.